Shown below are 6 T cell receptor beta chains from a single sample sequenced in a study of long-term antiretroviral therapy in people with HIV. The assay used was immunoSEQ (version v3.0), run at survey level. Some clones are missing from TCRdb's copy, which holds only in-frame ones; the method was immunoSEQ multiplex PCR. Here the sample spans 35,000 or so clones, roughly 94% being singletons. Sequenced here: unsorted PBMCs, sampled 4.1 years after starting antiretroviral therapy. The origin of the receptors is a woman aged 50 to 65 with HIV.

This rearrangement joins TRBV6-6 to TRBJ2-3; D ambiguous. With 0 bases removed from V and 3 bases from J, the gap between germline ends came to 4 bases. Per the germline V gene, CDR1 is MNHNY and CDR2 is SVGAGI (reference sequence). This CDR3 is 13 amino acids long. CDR3 DNA: TGTGCCAGCAGTTACTCGAAGACAGATACGCAGTATTTT. Amino acid sequence: CASSYSKTDTQYF.

The chain links TRBV11-1 to TRBJ2-7; D gene uncertain. V was shortened by 5 bases and J by 2 bases, with 22 bases between the two germline ends. This CDR3 has 17 residues. Germline CDR1 is SGHAT and CDR2 is FQDESV (reference sequence). The CDR3 DNA is TGTGCCAGCAGCGTTTCATATGGAGACTCCTACCCCTACGAGCAGTACTTC. Translated, it gives CASSVSYGDSYPYEQYF.

The chain has TRBV7-6 and TRBJ1-3, with 9 bases that match TRBD1. The V and J ends lost 4 bases and 8 bases, in that order; junction bases with no gene match: 6. Germline loops: CDR1 SGHVS, CDR2 FNYEAQ. The CDR3 has 14 residues. The CDR3 DNA is TGTGCCAGCAGCTCCGGGACAGGGTTTGACACCATATATTTT. Its protein is CASSSGTGFDTIYF.

The chain couples TRBV14 to TRBJ2-1; the match to TRBD2 covers 9 bases. There are 19 residues in the CDR3. V lost 2 bases to trimming and J lost 3 bases; unmatched junction nucleotides: 14. In germline, CDR1 is SGHDN, CDR2 FVKESK. CDR3 sequence reads: CASSQLGLAAARGYNEQFF. The CDR3 nucleotides read TGTGCCAGCAGCCAATTGGGACTAGCTGCAGCTCGAGGCTACAATGAGCAGTTCTTC.

This chain joins TRBV7-3 and TRBJ2-1; D remains unclear. The germline V gene encodes CDR1 SGHTA and CDR2 FQGTGA. The V and J ends lost 2 bases and 0 bases respectively, with 5 bases between them. CDR3 length: 14 amino acids. The CDR3 bases are TGTGCCAGCAGCTTAGCCAGCTCCTACAATGAGCAGTTCTTC. Its protein is CASSLASSYNEQFF.

The V gene is TRBV27, the J gene TRBJ2-2; D is ambiguous. CDR1 and CDR2 (germline): MNHEY, SMNVEV (reference sequence). The CDR3 covers 13 residues. Trimming left V 8 bases short and J 5 bases short, with 12 bases between. The CDR3 loop reads CASYLWGTGELFF. Here the CDR3 DNA reads TGTGCCAGCTATCTTTGGGGAACCGGGGAGCTGTTTTTT.